This TCR beta chain was recorded in a study of T cell responses to AZD1222 COVID-19 vaccine. Overall study: Second doses were pooled across both intervals (about 4 or about 12 weeks).

Trimming removed 5 bases from V and 4 bases from J, with 17 bases in between. This CDR3 has 15 amino acids. CDR1 is MGHRA and CDR2 is YSYEKL in the germline V gene. Assay used: immunoSEQ multiplex PCR; TCRdb lists only in-frame clones, some missing. In the table there are about 55,000 clones, 70% to 90% of which are singletons. The specimen comprised peripheral blood, sampled on day 0 of AZD1222 vaccination. This sequence joins TRBV4-1 and TRBJ1-2; tentative D call: TRBD1 (5 bases). The TCR comes from an adult in good health. In DNA, the CDR3 is TGCGCCAGCAGCTTAGGAAGTGGGACTTTCTATGGCTACACCTTC. This translates into CASSLGSGTFYGYTF.